One sample yielded the 21 T cell receptor beta chains listed below, sequenced in a study of graft-versus-host responses after intestinal transplantation (dated by TCRdb to 2020 to 2023). Libraries were prepared through the immunoSEQ multiplex PCR assay. In TCRdb, the immuneACCESS table is reduced to in-frame sequences with V and J assigned. These tables do not hold every clone; where another copy was compared, an unresolved V gene accounts for under half, and the others remain unexplained. The sample records 100,000 or so clones, about 93% of which are singletons. The top ten clonotypes cover around 1.2% of the sample. These TCRs' antigens remain unknown. The sample's time point, from its label and the paper: cells obtained before transplantation from donor or recipient. Material: unstimulated CD8+ T cells sorted from spleen or lymph node cells, obtained before transplant. All receptors derive from a human donor who was the organ donor for an intestinal transplant.

The V gene is TRBV28, the J gene TRBJ2-1; TRBD1 agrees at 8 bases. Germline trimming cut 5 bases from V and 8 bases from J; bases unmatched to any gene: 11. The CDR3 runs 15 residues. Looked up from germline, CDR1 is MDHEN and CDR2 is SYDVKM. Here the CDR3 reads CASSPWTGRLDEQFF. The DNA for the CDR3 is TGTGCCAGCAGTCCGTGGACAGGGAGGTTGGATGAGCAGTTCTTC.

V usage is TRBV4-2 and J usage is TRBJ1-1, with D possibly being TRBD1 (6 bases). This CDR3 comprises 14 residues. The V gene lost 1 base and the J gene lost 2 bases, with 8 bases spanning the gap. Germline V gene data show CDR1 as LGHNA and CDR2 as YNFKEQ. Written as DNA, the CDR3 is TGTGCCAGCAGCCAAGGGACAGCTAACACTGAAGCTTTCTTT. Encoded protein: CASSQGTANTEAFF.

The chain has TRBV9 and TRBJ2-3; possible D gene TRBD2, 6 bases. The V and J ends lost 4 bases and 0 bases respectively, with 15 bases between them. Germline V gene data show CDR1 as SGDLS and CDR2 as YYNGEE. The CDR3 has 16 amino acids. CDR3 sequence (DNA): TGTGCCAGCAGCAGGTGGGAGGTAACTAGCACAGATACGCAGTATTTT. Its translation is CASSRWEVTSTDTQYF.

The chain uses TRBV4-1 and TRBJ1-4; TRBD1 matches at 12 bases. The CDR3 is 19 residues long. The junction had 16 bases not matched to a gene; V was cut back by 3 bases and J by 8 bases. The V gene's germline CDR1 is MGHRA and CDR2 YSYEKL. The CDR3 region is CASSHPVPGQGAKWEKLFF. The DNA for the CDR3 is TGCGCCAGCAGCCACCCGGTCCCGGGACAGGGGGCGAAATGGGAAAAACTGTTTTTT.

This rearrangement joins TRBV19 to TRBJ2-1; the match to TRBD2 covers 10 bases. Germline loops: CDR1 LNHDA, CDR2 SQIVND (reference sequence). With V trimmed by 7 bases and J by 3 bases, 3 bases remained unmatched. CDR3 length: 14 amino acids. CDR3 DNA: TGTGCCAGTACTTCTAGCGGGGGCTACAATGAGCAGTTCTTC. Its translation is CASTSSGGYNEQFF.

The chain links TRBV19 to TRBJ1-1; 9 nucleotides align to TRBD1. The CDR3 consists of 16 residues. The germline gives CDR1 LNHDA, CDR2 SQIVND (reference sequence). V shed 5 bases and J 0 bases; nucleotides not matched to a gene: 7. CDR3 nucleotide sequence: TGTGCCAGTAGTGCCGGGACAGGGTACGTGAACACTGAAGCTTTCTTT. Translation: CASSAGTGYVNTEAFF.

This chain uses TRBV5-1 with TRBJ2-5, with D possibly matching TRBD1 (6 bases). The J call may be in error: the DNA end matches TRBJ2-7 better. Per the germline V gene, CDR1 is SGHRS and CDR2 is YFSETQ. This CDR3 comprises 15 residues. The CDR3 DNA reads TGCGCCAGCAGCTTGGGGGCACAGGGATCCTACGAGCAGTACTTC. Residues: CASSLGAQGSYEQYF.

The chain recombines TRBV30 with TRBJ1-1; the match to TRBD1 covers 7 bases. V gave up 4 bases and J gave up 7 bases; unmatched junction bases: 6. The CDR3 loop spans 12 amino acids. Germline lookup yields CDR1 GTSNPN and CDR2 SVGIG (reference sequence). DNA for the CDR3: TGTGCCTGGACTGGACAGGAATATGAAGCTTTCTTT. It is translated as CAWTGQEYEAFF.

V gene TRBV12-5 combines with J gene TRBJ2-1; D possibly corresponds to TRBD1 (6 bases). V lost 1 base and J 5 bases, leaving 12 bases between the germline ends. Germline loops: CDR1 LGHNT, CDR2 FRNRAP. The CDR3 extends over 15 amino acids. The DNA for the CDR3 is TGTGCTAGTGGTTTGGCAGGGGACCTCGACAATGAGCAGTTCTTC. Encoded protein: CASGLAGDLDNEQFF.

V and J are TRBV9 and TRBJ1-2; D is undetermined. With 3 bases removed from V and 4 bases from J, the gap between germline ends came to 16 bases. The CDR3 totals 15 residues. Germline V lookup: CDR1 SGDLS, CDR2 YYNGEE. The CDR3 spells CASSGPREGGYGYTF. The CDR3 DNA is TGTGCCAGCAGCGGCCCTCGGGAGGGTGGCTATGGCTACACCTTC.

The sample holds one count of this clone. The rearrangement uses TRBV7-9 and TRBJ1-4, with D possibly TRBD1 on 6 matching bases. Trimming left V 6 bases short and J 0 bases short, with 11 bases between. Germline values: CDR1 SEHNR, CDR2 FQNEAQ (reference sequence). The CDR3 consists of 15 residues. DNA for the CDR3: TGTGCCAGCAGTGGGGGGGCGGCAACTAATGAAAAACTGTTTTTT. Amino acids: CASSGGAATNEKLFF.

The chain is built from TRBV27 and TRBJ2-7, with 9 bases fitting TRBD2. Germline loops: CDR1 MNHEY, CDR2 SMNVEV (reference sequence). The CDR3 contains 15 residues. Losses at the gene ends were 1 base for V and 6 bases for J; bases not matched to a gene: 7. This CDR3 reads CASSLWSSGNFEQYF. CDR3 DNA sequence: TGTGCCAGCAGTTTATGGTCTAGCGGGAACTTCGAGCAGTACTTC.

The genes are TRBV28 and TRBJ2-7; no clear D gene. The CDR3 consists of 11 residues. CDR1 and CDR2 (germline): MDHEN, SYDVKM. V gave up 2 bases and J gave up 3 bases, with 2 bases separating them. The CDR3 region is CASSLHYEQYF. In nucleotides, the CDR3 is TGTGCCAGCAGTTTACACTACGAGCAGTACTTC.

This clone was counted only a few times. The V call is TRBV29-1, the J call TRBJ1-2; 7 bases fit TRBD1. V shed 6 bases, J shed 8 bases, and the junction held 15 bases outside the gene matches. Germline V CDR1 and CDR2: SQVTM, ANQGSEA. The CDR3 sequence is 14 residues long. CDR3: CSVPLGDSSRGYTF. The CDR3 region has the DNA TGCAGCGTCCCTCTGGGGGACAGCAGTCGGGGCTACACCTTC.

The chain couples TRBV5-4 to TRBJ2-1, with 9 bases aligning to TRBD2. CDR1 and CDR2 (germline): SGHNT, YYREEE (reference sequence). V shed 1 base, J shed 4 bases, and the junction held 9 bases outside the gene matches. CDR3 length equals 17 residues. CDR3 in DNA: TGTGCCAGCAGCTTGACCCCTCTAGCGGGGTGGTACAATGAGCAGTTCTTC. This sequence encodes CASSLTPLAGWYNEQFF.

The chain is built from TRBV7-9 and TRBJ2-1, with D perhaps TRBD2 (5 bases). This CDR3 contains 13 residues. The V and J ends lost 3 bases and 5 bases respectively, with 8 bases between them. Germline V gives CDR1 SEHNR, CDR2 FQNEAQ (reference sequence). The CDR3 DNA sequence: TGTGCCAGCAGCTTCGAGGGAAACAATGAGCAGTTCTTC. It specifies CASSFEGNNEQFF.

The chain combines TRBV27 with TRBJ2-7, with a possible D match to TRBD2 (5 bases). V was trimmed by 8 bases and J by 3 bases, leaving 14 bases between them. The CDR3 length is 13 residues. Germline CDR1 MNHEY, CDR2 SMNVEV (reference sequence). CDR3 nucleotide sequence: TGTGCCAGCGGTCTAGGAGGCAACTACGAGCAGTACTTC. This encodes CASGLGGNYEQYF.

The V gene is TRBV5-4, the J gene TRBJ2-1; 10 bases match TRBD1. Germline loops: CDR1 SGHNT, CDR2 YYREEE (reference sequence). Trimming took 4 bases from V and 5 from J; bases not matched to a gene: 12. The CDR3 covers 17 residues. The CDR3 loop is CASSTPRRDRGDNEQFF. CDR3 bases: TGTGCCAGCAGCACCCCCCGGCGGGACAGGGGAGACAATGAGCAGTTCTTC. Supplemented by reference TRBV5-4 and TRBJ2-1, the full variable domain reads ETGVTQSPTHLIKTRGQQVTLRCSSQSGHNTVSWYQQALGQGPQFIFQYYREEENGRGNFPPRFSGLQFPNYSSELNVNALELDDSALYLCASSTPRRDRGDNEQFFGPGTRLTVL.

The chain links TRBV7-2 to TRBJ1-2; D perhaps matches TRBD1 (5 bases). V was cut by 3 bases and J by 4 bases, with 15 bases left in between. CDR3 length equals 15 residues. Germline assignment: CDR1 SGHTA and CDR2 FQGNSA. CDR3 sequence: CASSLGGLLLYGYTF. CDR3 nucleotide sequence: TGTGCCAGCAGCTTGGGGGGACTTTTACTCTATGGCTACACCTTC.

V usage is TRBV6-5 and J usage is TRBJ2-7; D possibly corresponds to TRBD1 (7 bases). The CDR3 totals 15 residues. The germline V gene encodes CDR1 MNHEY and CDR2 SVGAGI. Deletions cut 6 bases from V and 3 bases from J, with 18 bases between. Here the CDR3 reads CASSPGQTRLYEQYF. DNA of the CDR3: TGTGCCAGCAGCCCGGGACAGACTAGGCTCTACGAGCAGTACTTC.

This clone was detected once. The sample carries other DNA sequences with the same CDR3. The rearrangement joins TRBV4-1 to TRBJ2-7, with 9 positions matching TRBD1. The CDR3 contains 14 residues. V shed 4 bases and J 3 bases; nucleotides not matched to a gene: 4. Germline V gene lookup returns CDR1 MGHRA and CDR2 YSYEKL. The CDR3 protein is CASSPGQGSYEQYF. CDR3 DNA: TGCGCCAGCAGCCCAGGACAGGGGAGCTACGAGCAGTACTTC.